This T cell receptor (beta chain) derives from a study of human T cells and chemical hapten exposure. Study overall: Across samples, TCR yields varied, mostly owing to small differences in pooled library volumes.

This clonotype was recorded at least ten times. Trimming at V came to 2 bases and at J to 6 bases, leaving 5 bases not matched to a gene. Germline V gives CDR1 MDHEN, CDR2 SYDVKM. The CDR3 totals 15 residues. Time point described: patch test 1, 2 weeks after DPC sensitization. The treatment was: therapeutic diphenylcyclopropenone sensitization with weekly scalp DPC. TCRdb reanalysed the RACE reads using MiXCR and keeps one entry per CDR3 protein. Here the sample spans tens of thousands of distinct CDR3 sequences, 8% to 11% being singletons. The V call is TRBV28, the J call TRBJ1-5, with TRBD1 identical over 9 bases. The source of this sequence is a man aged 35-49 years with alopecia areata. Some clones in this sample may be carry-over from other donors' samples. The source material was whole blood, sampled in connection with sensitization to the hapten diphenylcyclopropenone (DPC). The CDR3 nucleotides read TGTGCCAGCAGTTTACAACAGGGGGCGAGTCAGCCCCAGCATTTT. It yields the protein CASSLQQGASQPQHF.